This paragraph reports one T cell receptor (beta chain). This entry comes from a study of technical replicates of blood from several donors. The CDR3 runs 14 residues. The germline gives CDR1 SGHTA, CDR2 FQGTGA. The V end lost 5 bases, the J end lost 2 bases, and 10 bases lay between the germline ends. The protocol was immunoSEQ multiplex PCR, while the TCRdb copy is restricted to in-frame clones and leaves out a portion. The sample includes 90,000 to 100,000 clones, about 95% of them seen just once. Source material: T cells isolated from PBMCs. This rearrangement joins TRBV7-3 to TRBJ2-1; the D gene is possibly TRBD2 (5 bases). This clonotype originated in a human donor in good health. The CDR3 DNA sequence: TGTGCCAGCAGCGTAAGCGGAGCCTACAATGAGCAGTTCTTC. Translated, it gives CASSVSGAYNEQFF.